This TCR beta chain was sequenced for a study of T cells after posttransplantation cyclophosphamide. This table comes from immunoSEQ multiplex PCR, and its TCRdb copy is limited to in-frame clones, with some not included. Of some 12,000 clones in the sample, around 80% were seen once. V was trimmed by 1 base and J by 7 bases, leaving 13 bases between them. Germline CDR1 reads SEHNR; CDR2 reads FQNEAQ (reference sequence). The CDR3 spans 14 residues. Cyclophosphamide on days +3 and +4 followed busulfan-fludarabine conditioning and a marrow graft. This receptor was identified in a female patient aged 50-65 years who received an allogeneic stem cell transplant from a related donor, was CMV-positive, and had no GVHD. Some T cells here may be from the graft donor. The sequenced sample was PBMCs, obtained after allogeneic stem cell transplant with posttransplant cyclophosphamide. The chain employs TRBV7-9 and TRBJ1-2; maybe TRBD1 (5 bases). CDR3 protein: CASSLVPRDSGYTF. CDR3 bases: TGTGCCAGCAGCTTAGTGCCCAGGGATAGTGGCTACACCTTC.